The source of this T cell receptor (beta chain) is a study of CD8 T cells in Susac syndrome. With random hexamers, roughly 0.5 to 1 ug RNA was reverse transcribed. Amplification of TCR beta CDR3 across 54 Vbeta and 13 Jbeta was performed with immunoSEQ multiplex PCR. TCRdb analysed the immunoSEQ multiplex PCR reads with MiXCR anew, one entry per CDR3 protein. The data show about 440,000 distinct CDR3 sequences, around 85% seen once. Trimming pared 3 bases from V and 1 base from J, leaving 6 bases between. Germline CDR1 SNHLY, CDR2 FYNNEI. The CDR3 covers 14 residues. Blood CD8+ and CD4+ T cells underwent high-throughput TCR beta sequencing. Isolation of CD8+ and CD4+ T cells was performed negatively, whereas enrichment of TEMRA cells was done by FACS.

The receptor was isolated from a human donor with multiple sclerosis. The chain combines TRBV2 with TRBJ2-2; D unresolved. The sample was CD8+ T cells from PBMCs. The DNA for the CDR3 is TGTGCCAGCAGTGATCTGGAGAACACCGGGGAGCTGTTTTTT. It yields the protein CASSDLENTGELFF.